The count of the clone carrying this T cell receptor beta chain is one. This sample is drawn from a study of cytomegalovirus exposure and HLA in healthy donors. Donors sampled were nominally healthy, though unrecorded immune exposures were likely. The CDR3 sequence is 15 residues long. CDR1 is LNHDA, CDR2 SQIVND, per germline (reference sequence). The junction had 10 bases not matched to a gene; V was cut back by 6 bases and J by 9 bases. The PCR ran on 60 Vbeta and 13 Jbeta primers. Libraries were prepared by immunoSEQ multiplex PCR; TCRdb keeps only in-frame clonotypes and omits some of them. The sample gives roughly 100,000 clones, around 68% of which show up once; 4% to 5.5% is in the top ten.

The receptor was derived from a human donor in good health. This chain uses TRBV19 with TRBJ2-1, with 11 bases identical to TRBD2. Sequenced material: PBMCs. The CDR3 region is CASSYTSGSTSEQFF. In nucleotides, the CDR3 is TGTGCCAGTAGCTATACTAGCGGGAGTACAAGTGAGCAGTTCTTC.